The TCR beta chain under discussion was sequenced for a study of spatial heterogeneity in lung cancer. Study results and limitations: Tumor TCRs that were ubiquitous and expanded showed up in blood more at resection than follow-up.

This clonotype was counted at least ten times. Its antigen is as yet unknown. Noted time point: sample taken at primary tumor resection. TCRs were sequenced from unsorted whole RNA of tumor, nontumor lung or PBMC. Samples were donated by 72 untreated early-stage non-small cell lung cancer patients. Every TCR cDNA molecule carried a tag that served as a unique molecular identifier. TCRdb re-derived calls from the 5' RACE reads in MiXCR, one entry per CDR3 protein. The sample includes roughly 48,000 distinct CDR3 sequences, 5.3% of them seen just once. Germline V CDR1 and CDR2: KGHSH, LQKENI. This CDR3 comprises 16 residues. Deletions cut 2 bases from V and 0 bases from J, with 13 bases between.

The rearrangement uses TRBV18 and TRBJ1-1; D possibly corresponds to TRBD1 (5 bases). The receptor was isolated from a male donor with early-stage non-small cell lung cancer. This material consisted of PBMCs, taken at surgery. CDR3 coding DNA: TGTGCCAGCTCACCAGGGGCCGCGACCGTGAACACTGAAGCTTTCTTT. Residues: CASSPGAATVNTEAFF.